The sequence of this T cell receptor (beta chain) was determined in a study of blood T cell repertoires in COVID-19. Study overall: In each case, the material was cDNA or gDNA derived from T cells, B-cell-depleted T cells, or PBMCs.

Germline V gene data show CDR1 as SSHAT and CDR2 as FNYEAQ (reference sequence). The CDR3 runs 15 residues. Remarks on this clone: One junction end disagrees with the germline gene, perhaps due to a read error.

Method: immunoSEQ multiplex PCR; TCRdb's copy keeps in-frame clones and lacks some. The sample contains a few hundred thousand clones, about 88% of which appear only once. This TCR derives from a man between 40 and 49 years old with acute or convalescent COVID-19. The chain combines TRBV7-7 with TRBJ2-3; 11 positions agree with TRBD2. What was sequenced was peripheral blood. CDR3: CASSRLAGLGDTQYF. The CDR3 nucleotides read TGTGCTAGCAGCCGACTAGCGGGGTTGGGGGATACGCAGTATTTT. The variable domain in full, completed from reference TRBV7-7 and TRBJ2-3, reads GAGVSQSPRYKVTKRGQDVTLRCDPISSHATLYWYQQALGQGPEFLTYFNYEAQPDKSGLPSDRFSAERPEGSISTLTIQRTEQRDSAMYRCASSRLAGLGDTQYFGPGTRLTVL.